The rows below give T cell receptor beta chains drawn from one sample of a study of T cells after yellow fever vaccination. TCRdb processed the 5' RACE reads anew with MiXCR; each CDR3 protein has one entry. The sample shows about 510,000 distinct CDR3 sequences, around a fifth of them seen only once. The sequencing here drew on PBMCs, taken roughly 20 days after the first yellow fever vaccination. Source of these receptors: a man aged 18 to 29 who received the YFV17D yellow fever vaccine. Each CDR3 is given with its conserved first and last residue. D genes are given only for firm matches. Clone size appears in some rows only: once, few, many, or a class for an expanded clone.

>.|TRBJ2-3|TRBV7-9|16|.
TGTGCCAGCAGCATGGGGCCGATTGCTAGCACAGATACGCAGTATTTT
CASSMGPIASTDTQYF
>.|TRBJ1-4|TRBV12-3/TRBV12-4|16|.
TGTGCCAGCAGGGCGGGGGCAGGGTTCCCTAATGAAAAACTGTTTTTT
CASRAGAGFPNEKLFF
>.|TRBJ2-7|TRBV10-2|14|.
TGCGCCAGCAGTGACTGGGCTGACCCCTACGAGCAGTACTTC
CASSDWADPYEQYF
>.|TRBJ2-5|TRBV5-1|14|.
TGCGCCAGCAGCTCCCTTACCCCGCAAGAGACCCAGTACTTC
CASSSLTPQETQYF
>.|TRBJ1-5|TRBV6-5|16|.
TGTGCCAGCAGTTCTCATGGGGGTGAGGGGATTCAGCCCCAGCATTTT
CASSSHGGEGIQPQHF
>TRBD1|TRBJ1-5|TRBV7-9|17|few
TGTGCCAGCAGCTTATGGTCCGGGACAGGGGACAGGCAGCCCCAGCATTTT
CASSLWSGTGDRQPQHF
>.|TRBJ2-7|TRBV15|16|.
TGTGCCACCAGCAGAGATCGGGCGGGGACCTCCTACGAGCAGAACTTC
CATSRDRAGTSYEQNF
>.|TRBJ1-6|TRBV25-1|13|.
TGTGCCAGCAGTGAAACGGCGGGTTCACCCCTCCACTTT
CASSETAGSPLHF
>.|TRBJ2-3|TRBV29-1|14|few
TGCAGCGTGAAGCCACGCCTACGGACAGATACGCAGTATTTT
CSVKPRLRTDTQYF
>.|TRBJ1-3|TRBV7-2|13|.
TGTGCCAGCAGCTTCGGACATGGAGACACCATATATTTT
CASSFGHGDTIYF
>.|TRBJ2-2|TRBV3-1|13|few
TGTGCCAGCAGCAACCCTCCCCCCGGGGAGCTGTTTTTT
CASSNPPPGELFF
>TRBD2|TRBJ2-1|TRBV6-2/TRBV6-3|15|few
TGTGCCAGCAGTTCGGCGCGGGGGGGCCAAAATGAGCAGTTCTTC
CASSSARGGQNEQFF
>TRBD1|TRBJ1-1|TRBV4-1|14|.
TGCGCCAGCAGCCACGTTACAGGGGCAACTGAAGCTTTCTTT
CASSHVTGATEAFF
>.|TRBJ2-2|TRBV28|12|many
TGTGCCAGCGGAGGACAGCCCGGGGAGCTGTTTTTT
CASGGQPGELFF
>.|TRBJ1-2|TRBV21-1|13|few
TGTGCCAGCAGCAAACGGGTCGCGCCGACAGACACCTTC
CASSKRVAPTDTF
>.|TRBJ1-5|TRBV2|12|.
TGTGCCAGCAGTGAAGCCCGTCAGCCCCAGCATTTT
CASSEARQPQHF
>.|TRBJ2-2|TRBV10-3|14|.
TGTGCCATCACCGGGGCAGCCAACACCGGGGAGCTGTTTTTT
CAITGAANTGELFF
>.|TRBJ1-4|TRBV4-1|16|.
TGCGCCAGCAGCTCCGTCCTCGGCAGAACTAATGAAAAACTGTTTTTT
CASSSVLGRTNEKLFF
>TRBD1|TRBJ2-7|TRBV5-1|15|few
TGCGCCAGCGCTCCCCAGGGGGCAGGGGTCTACGAGCAGTACTTC
CASAPQGAGVYEQYF
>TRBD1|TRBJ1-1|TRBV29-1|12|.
TGCAGCTGCAGGGGGCCGAACACTGAAGCTTTCTTT
CSCRGPNTEAFF
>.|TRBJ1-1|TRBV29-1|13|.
TGCAGCGCCGGTTTGGGGGCGGACACTGAAGCTTTCTTT
CSAGLGADTEAFF
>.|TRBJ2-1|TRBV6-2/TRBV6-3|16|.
TGTGCCAGCATTCCCATTGCCGGTCTTTCTGGTAATGAGCAGTTCTTC
CASIPIAGLSGNEQFF
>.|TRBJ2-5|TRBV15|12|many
TGTGCCACCAGCAGGGACATAGAGACCCAGTACTTC
CATSRDIETQYF
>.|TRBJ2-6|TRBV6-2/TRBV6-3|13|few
TGTGCCAGCACCACGGGTGGGGCCAACGTCCTGACTTTC
CASTTGGANVLTF
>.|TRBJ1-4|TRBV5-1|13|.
TGCGCCAGCAGCCCCAGGGGCGATGAAAAACTGTTTTTT
CASSPRGDEKLFF